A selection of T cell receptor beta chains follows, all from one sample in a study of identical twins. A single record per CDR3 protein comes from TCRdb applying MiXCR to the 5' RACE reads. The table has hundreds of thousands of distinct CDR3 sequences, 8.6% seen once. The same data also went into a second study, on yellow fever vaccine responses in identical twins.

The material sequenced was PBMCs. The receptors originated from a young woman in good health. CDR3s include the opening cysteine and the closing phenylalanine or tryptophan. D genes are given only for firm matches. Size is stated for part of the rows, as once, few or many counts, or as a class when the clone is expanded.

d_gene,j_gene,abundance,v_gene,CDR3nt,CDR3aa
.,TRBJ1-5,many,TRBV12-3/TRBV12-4,TGTGCCAGCAGTTTAGGCGCAAGCAGCAATCAGCCCCAGCATTTT,CASSLGASSNQPQHF
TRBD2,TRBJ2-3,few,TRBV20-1,TGCAGCGTTCCGGGGGGAAGCACAGATACGCAGTATTTT,CSVPGGSTDTQYF
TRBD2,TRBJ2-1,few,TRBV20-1,TGCAGTGCTAGAGATACTCGGGTAGCGGGAATCTACAATGAGCAGTTCTTC,CSARDTRVAGIYNEQFF
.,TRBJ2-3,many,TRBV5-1,TGCGCCAGCAGCTTGTACGGGGGTAGCACAGATACGCAGTATTTT,CASSLYGGSTDTQYF
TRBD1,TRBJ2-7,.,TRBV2,TGTGCCAGCGGTCAGGGGGAAGTCTACGAGCAGTACTTC,CASGQGEVYEQYF
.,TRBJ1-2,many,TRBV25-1,TGTGCCAGCAGTGAATATCGGCAGGGCAATGCGCTTCGCTATGGCTACACCTTC,CASSEYRQGNALRYGYTF
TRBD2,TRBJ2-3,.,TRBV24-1,TGTGCCACCAGTGGTCCGGGACTAGTCACAGATACGCAGTATTTT,CATSGPGLVTDTQYF
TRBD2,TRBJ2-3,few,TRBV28,TGTGCCAGCAGTTTAGCCTCGATGGGTAGCGGGAGGGATACGCAGTATTTT,CASSLASMGSGRDTQYF
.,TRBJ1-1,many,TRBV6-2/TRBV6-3,TGTGCCAGCTCGTGGACGAACACTGAAGCTTTCTTT,CASSWTNTEAFF
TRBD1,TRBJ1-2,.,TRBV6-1,TGTGCCAGCAGAGGACAGGGCGAGACTTCCTATGGCTACACCTTC,CASRGQGETSYGYTF
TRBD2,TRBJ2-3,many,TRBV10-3,TGTGCCATCAGTGAGTTAAAGGCTAGCGGGGATACGCAGTATTTT,CAISELKASGDTQYF
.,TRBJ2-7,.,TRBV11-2,TGTGCCAGCAGCTTTGTAGGGGGGGCCCTCCCCTACGAGCAGTACTTC,CASSFVGGALPYEQYF
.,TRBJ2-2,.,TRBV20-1,TGCAGTGCTAGAGACGGACGGTACACCGGGGAGCTGTTTTTT,CSARDGRYTGELFF
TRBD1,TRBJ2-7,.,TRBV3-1,TGTGCCAGCAGCCAAGTCGGGACAGGGCCTTTTGGCGAGCAGTACTTC,CASSQVGTGPFGEQYF
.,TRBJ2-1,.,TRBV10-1,TGCGCCAGCTCGGAGAGCGGGTTCTCCTACAATGAGCAGTTCTTC,CASSESGFSYNEQFF
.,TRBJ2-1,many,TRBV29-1,TGCAGCGTTGAAGGAGGAGCGAGCGAGGTGTGGAATGAGCAGTTCTTC,CSVEGGASEVWNEQFF
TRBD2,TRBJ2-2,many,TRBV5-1,TGCGCCAGCAGCTTAATGGCGGGAGACACCGGGGAGCTGTTTTTT,CASSLMAGDTGELFF
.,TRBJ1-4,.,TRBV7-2,TGTGCCAGCAGCTTAGCAGGGGGTGGTGAAAAACTGTTTTTT,CASSLAGGGEKLFF
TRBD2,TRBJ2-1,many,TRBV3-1,TGTGCCAGTGCGGGGGGCTCCTACAATGAGCAGTTCTTC,CASAGGSYNEQFF
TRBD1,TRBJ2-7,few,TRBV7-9,TGTGCCAGCAGCTTCACTACCCGGGACAGCCCCTACGAGCAGTACTTC,CASSFTTRDSPYEQYF
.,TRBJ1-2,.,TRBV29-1,TGCAGCGTGCAAGGGGTTTGGGATGGCTACACCTTC,CSVQGVWDGYTF
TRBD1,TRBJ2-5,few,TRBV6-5,TGTGCCAGCACCCGGGACAGAGAGACCCAGTACTTC,CASTRDRETQYF
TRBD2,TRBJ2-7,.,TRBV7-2,TGTGCCAGCAGCTTAGTTAGGGGTAGCGGGAGTTACGAGCAGTACTTC,CASSLVRGSGSYEQYF
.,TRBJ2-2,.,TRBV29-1,TGCAGCGTTCCCCAAGGGGCAGTGAACACCGGGGAGCTGTTTTTT,CSVPQGAVNTGELFF
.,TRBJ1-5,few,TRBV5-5,TGTGCCAGCAGCTTGGAAGTGGGGAATCAGCCCCAGCATTTT,CASSLEVGNQPQHF
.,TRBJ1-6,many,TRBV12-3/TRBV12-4,TGTGCCAGCAGATCCCCAGGGAGCTCCTATAATTCACCCCTCCACTTT,CASRSPGSSYNSPLHF
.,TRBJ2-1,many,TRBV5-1,TGCGCCAGCAGCTTGGGCGAAGGCGTATCTAATGAGCAGTTCTTC,CASSLGEGVSNEQFF
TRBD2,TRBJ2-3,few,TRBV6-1,TGTGCCAGCAGTGAAGCAACCATTAGACCCGGACTAGCGGGGAGCACAGATACGCAGTATTTT,CASSEATIRPGLAGSTDTQYF
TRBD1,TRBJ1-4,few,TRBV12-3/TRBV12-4,TGTGCCAGCAGTTTGACAGGGGGGGATGAAAAACTGTTTTTT,CASSLTGGDEKLFF
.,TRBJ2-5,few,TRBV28,TGTGCCAGCAGTTTAGGACACGGGTCCAATCGGGAGACCCAGTACTTC,CASSLGHGSNRETQYF
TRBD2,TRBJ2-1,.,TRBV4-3,TGCGCCAGCAGCCAATCCGGGACTAGCGTGTACAATGAGCAGTTCTTC,CASSQSGTSVYNEQFF